This T cell receptor (beta chain) was recorded in a study of identical twins. The germline CDR1 and CDR2 sequences are MNHEY and SVGEGT. Trimming took off 5 bases at V and 0 bases at J, with 10 bases between the two ends. CDR3 length: 14 amino acids. MiXCR was run by TCRdb on the 5' RACE reads, yielding one entry per CDR3 protein. Of a few hundred thousand distinct CDR3 sequences in the sample, around a sixth were seen once. The J gene is TRBJ1-1, the V gene TRBV6-2 or TRBV6-3; D gene uncertain. The clonotype originates from a man aged 50 or older in good health. The sequenced sample consisted of naive T cells sorted from blood. The CDR3 nucleotides are TGTGCCAGCAGTCGCAGGACTATGAACACTGAAGCTTTCTTT. Translated: CASSRRTMNTEAFF.